This T cell receptor (beta chain) derives from a study of cytomegalovirus exposure and HLA in healthy donors. Findings and limits, study-wide: Fewer than 20,000 TCR beta sequences were associated with HLA alleles at 0.05 false discovery rate in a later analysis.

This PCR relied on a set of 60 Vbeta primers and 13 Jbeta primers. TCRdb keeps only in-frame clones here, not all; method: immunoSEQ multiplex PCR. In the table there are 150,000 to 200,000 clones, around 80% of which are singletons. As concerns this clone: Its antigen is not known.

The TCR was taken from a woman aged 25 to 45 in good health and CMV-seronegative. Source material: PBMCs.

The CDR3 DNA follows: TGTGCCAGCAGTACTAGACAGGGATCGGGTGGCTACACCTTC. Its protein product is CASSTRQGSGGYTF. The J gene is TRBJ1-2, the V gene TRBV25-1; 7 nucleotides agree with TRBD1. J was trimmed by 7 bases and V by 5 bases; bases with no gene match: 10. Germline-derived CDR1 and CDR2 are MGHDK and SYGVNS. CDR3 length: 14 residues.